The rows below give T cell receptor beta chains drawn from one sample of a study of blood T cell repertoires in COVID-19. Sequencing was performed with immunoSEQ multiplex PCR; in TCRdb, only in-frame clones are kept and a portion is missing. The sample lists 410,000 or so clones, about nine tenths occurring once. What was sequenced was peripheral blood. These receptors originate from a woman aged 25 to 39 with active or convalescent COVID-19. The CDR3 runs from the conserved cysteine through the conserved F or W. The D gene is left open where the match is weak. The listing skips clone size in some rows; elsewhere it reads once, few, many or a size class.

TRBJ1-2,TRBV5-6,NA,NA,TGTGCCAGCAGCTTGGCCGGCGGTATGGGTAACTATGGCTACACCTTC,CASSLAGGMGNYGYTF
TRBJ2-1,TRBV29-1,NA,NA,TGCAGCGTGGATGGGACTCGTAGGCAGTTCTTC,CSVDGTRRQFF
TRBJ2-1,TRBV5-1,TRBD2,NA,TGCGCCAGCAGCAAAGCGGGGGGCTATAACAATGAGCAGTTCTTC,CASSKAGGYNNEQFF
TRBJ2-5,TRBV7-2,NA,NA,TGTGCCAGCAGCTTAGCGGGGGGTCAAAAAGAGACCCAGTACTTC,CASSLAGGQKETQYF
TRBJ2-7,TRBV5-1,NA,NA,TGCGCCAGCAGCTTGGAGGGCGGGGTCCTCTACGAGCAGTACTTC,CASSLEGGVLYEQYF
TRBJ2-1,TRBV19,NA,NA,TGTGCCAGTAGTCCCAGAAAATCCCCTTTGTCCGACAATGAGCAGTTCTTC,CASSPRKSPLSDNEQFF
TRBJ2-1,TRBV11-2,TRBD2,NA,TGTGCCAGCAGCTTAGAAGCGGGGGGCCTTGGGTTCTTC,CASSLEAGGLGFF
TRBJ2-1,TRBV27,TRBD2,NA,TGTGCCAGCAGTTTCGGGGGGGCGAACAATGAGCAGTTCTTC,CASSFGGANNEQFF
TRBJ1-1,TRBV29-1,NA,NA,TGCAGCGTTGAAGAGGGAGGGACTGAAGCTTTCTTT,CSVEEGGTEAFF
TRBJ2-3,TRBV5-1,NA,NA,TGCGCCAGCAGCCACCTGAAATGGACAGTAGAGGTACCAGATACGCAGTATTTT,CASSHLKWTVEVPDTQYF
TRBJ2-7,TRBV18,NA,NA,TGTGCCAGCTCACAAGGACCAGGGGGGCTCGAGCAGTACTTC,CASSQGPGGLEQYF
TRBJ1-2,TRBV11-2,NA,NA,TGTGCCAGCAGCTTAGGGGTAGGGGTCTATGGCTACACCTTC,CASSLGVGVYGYTF
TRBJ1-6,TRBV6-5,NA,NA,TGTGCCAGCAGTCGGACAGAGAATTCACCCCTCCACTTT,CASSRTENSPLHF
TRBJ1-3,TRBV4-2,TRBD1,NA,TGTGCCAGCAGCCATCAACAGGGGGCCGGAACGGTGGGAAACACCATATATTTT,CASSHQQGAGTVGNTIYF
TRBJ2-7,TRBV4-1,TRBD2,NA,TGCGCCAGCAGCCAGTCGGGACTAGCGGGCTCCTACGAGCAGTACTTC,CASSQSGLAGSYEQYF
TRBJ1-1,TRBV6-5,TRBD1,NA,TGTGCCAGCAGGGGACAGGGTGGGACTGAAGCTTTCTTT,CASRGQGGTEAFF
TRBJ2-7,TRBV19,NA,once,TGTGCCACGTCCGGGACGCGGGACTACGAGCAGTACTTC,CATSGTRDYEQYF
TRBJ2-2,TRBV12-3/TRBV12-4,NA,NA,TGTGCCAGCAGTTCAGACACCGGGGAGCTGTTTTTT,CASSSDTGELFF
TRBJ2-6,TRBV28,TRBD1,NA,TGTGCCAGCAGTTTAGGGGGGACAGGGTTCTCTGGGGCCAACGTCCTGACTTTC,CASSLGGTGFSGANVLTF
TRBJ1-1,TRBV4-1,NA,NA,TGCGCCAGCAGCCAACCGGACAGACTCAACACTGAAGCTTTCTTT,CASSQPDRLNTEAFF
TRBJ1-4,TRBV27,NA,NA,TGTGCCAGCAGTTTGAGTGCTAATGAAAAACTGTTTTTT,CASSLSANEKLFF
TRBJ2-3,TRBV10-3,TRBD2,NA,TGTGCCATCAGTGCCGGAACGGGGAGGGGCGCAGATACGCAGTATTTT,CAISAGTGRGADTQYF
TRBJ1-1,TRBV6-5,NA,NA,TGTGCCAGCAGTTTAATGCAACAGAATTCTGAAGCTTTCTTT,CASSLMQQNSEAFF
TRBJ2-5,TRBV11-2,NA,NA,TGTGCCAGCAGCTTCCAGACAGTACCTTTGGAGACCCAGTACTTC,CASSFQTVPLETQYF
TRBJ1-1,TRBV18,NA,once,TGTGCCAGCTCACGGGAGATGGATATTGGCATGAACACTGAAGCTTTCTTT,CASSREMDIGMNTEAFF
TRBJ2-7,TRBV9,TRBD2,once,TGTGCCAGCAGCGAGGGACTAGCGGGAGTTGAAGAGCAGTACTTC,CASSEGLAGVEEQYF
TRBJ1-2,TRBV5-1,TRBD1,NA,TGCGCCAGCAGCTTGAAGGGGGCTGAGAGTGGCTACACCTTC,CASSLKGAESGYTF
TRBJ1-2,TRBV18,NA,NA,TGTGCCAGCTCACCTCCGACAGTTTATGGCTACACCTTC,CASSPPTVYGYTF
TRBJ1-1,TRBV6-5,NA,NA,TGTGCCAGCACTATACAGGCGGGGGCAAGGGCTTTCTTT,CASTIQAGARAFF
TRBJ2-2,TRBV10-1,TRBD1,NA,TGCGCCAGCAGGGGACAGGGGGCAGCGGGGGAGCTGTTTTTT,CASRGQGAAGELFF
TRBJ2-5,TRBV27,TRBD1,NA,TGTGCCAGCAGTTCTCCCGGACAGGTCGTAAAGACCCAGTACTTC,CASSSPGQVVKTQYF
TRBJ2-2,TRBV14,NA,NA,TGTGCCAGCAGCCGACAGCTCACCGGGGAGCTGTTTTTT,CASSRQLTGELFF
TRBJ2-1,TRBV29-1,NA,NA,TGCAGCGTTCTGATCGTCGGTGACAGAGCATACAATGAGCAGTTCTTC,CSVLIVGDRAYNEQFF
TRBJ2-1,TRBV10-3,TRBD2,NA,TGTGCCATCTGCCCCGGGGGGGGCGTAAATGAGCAGTTCTTC,CAICPGGGVNEQFF
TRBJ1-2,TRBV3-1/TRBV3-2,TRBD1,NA,TGTGCCAGCAGCTCCCCGGGGACAGCTAACTATGGCTACACCTTC,CASSSPGTANYGYTF
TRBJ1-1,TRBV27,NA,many,TGTGCCAGTTACCGAGGCATGCAGACCTTGAACACTGAAGCTTTCTTT,CASYRGMQTLNTEAFF
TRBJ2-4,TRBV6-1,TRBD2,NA,TGTGCCAGCAGTGAGTATCCGACTAGCGGGAATCCAGGAAACATTCAGTACTTC,CASSEYPTSGNPGNIQYF
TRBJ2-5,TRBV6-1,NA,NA,TGTGCCAGCAGTGAAGTCAAAGAGACCCAGTACTTC,CASSEVKETQYF
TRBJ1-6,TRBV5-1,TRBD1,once,TGCGCCAGCAGCCCGGACAGGGTCGGTTCACCCCTCCACTTT,CASSPDRVGSPLHF
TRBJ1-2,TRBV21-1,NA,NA,TGTGCCAGCAGCATTTCACGGACAGGGATGGAATATGGCTACACCTTC,CASSISRTGMEYGYTF
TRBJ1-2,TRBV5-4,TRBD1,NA,TGTGCCAGCAGCTTTCAGGGGGGACAGGCCTATGGCTACACCTTC,CASSFQGGQAYGYTF
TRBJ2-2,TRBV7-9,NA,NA,TGTGCCAGCAGCCAAACGGAGCTCACCGGGGAGCTGTTTTTT,CASSQTELTGELFF
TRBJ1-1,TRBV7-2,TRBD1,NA,TGTGCCAGCAGCTCCGGGACAGGGGGTTCTACTGAAGCTTTCTTT,CASSSGTGGSTEAFF
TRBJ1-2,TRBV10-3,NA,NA,TGTGCCATCAGTGAGTCCCCAGGCAATGGCTACACCTTC,CAISESPGNGYTF
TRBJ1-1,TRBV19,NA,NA,TGTGCCAGTAGTAGTCAGGGTTTAAACACTGAAGCTTTCTTT,CASSSQGLNTEAFF
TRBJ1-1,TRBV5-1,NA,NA,TGCGCCAGCAGCTTCGCGGGTCCTGAAGCTTTCTTT,CASSFAGPEAFF
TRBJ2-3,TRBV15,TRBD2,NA,TGTGCCACCAGCAGAGTCGGCGCGGGAGGCCAGCCTGGGACAGATACGCAGTATTTT,CATSRVGAGGQPGTDTQYF
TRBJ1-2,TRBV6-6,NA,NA,TGTGCCAGCAGTTACGCGGACAGTATCTATGGCTACACCTTC,CASSYADSIYGYTF
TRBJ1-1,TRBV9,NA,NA,TGTGCCAGCAGCGAACAGGTGATGAACACTGAAGCTTTCTTT,CASSEQVMNTEAFF